The 31 T cell receptor beta chains presented below share a single source sample, sequenced in a study of blood T cell repertoires in COVID-19. The repertoire was sequenced with immunoSEQ multiplex PCR; TCRdb's copy has only in-frame clones and lacks some. The sample holds about 180,000 clones, around 88% seen once. Input material: PBMCs or T cells enriched from blood (not recorded which). Receptors originate from a woman aged 25 to 39 who had recovered from COVID-19.

The rearrangement links TRBV25-1 to TRBJ1-2; unclear D gene. Trimming pared 1 base from V and 1 base from J, leaving 7 bases between. Looked up from germline, CDR1 is MGHDK and CDR2 is SYGVNS. The CDR3 runs to 14 residues. The CDR3: CASSESGLNYGYTF. For the CDR3, the DNA is TGTGCCAGCAGTGAATCGGGTCTTAACTATGGCTACACCTTC.

The chain uses TRBV5-1 and TRBJ2-5; 14 nucleotides align to TRBD2. This CDR3 has 18 residues. With V trimmed by 4 bases and J by 1 base, 9 bases remained unmatched. The germline gives CDR1 SGHRS, CDR2 YFSETQ. CDR3 amino acids: CASSGAGTSGSGQETQYF. Written as DNA, the CDR3 is TGCGCCAGCAGCGGAGCCGGGACTAGCGGGAGTGGCCAAGAGACCCAGTACTTC.

The chain combines TRBV24-1 with TRBJ1-1; D is perhaps TRBD1 (6 bases). Germline CDR1 is KGHDR and CDR2 is SFDVKD. The CDR3 runs 14 residues. Deletions cut 3 bases from V and 10 bases from J, with 17 bases between. CDR3 sequence: CATSDPFSRGGAFF. CDR3 bases: TGTGCCACCAGTGATCCCTTTAGTAGGGGGGGAGCTTTCTTT.

The chain uses TRBV19 and TRBJ2-3; 12 nucleotides agree with TRBD2. Germline CDR1 is LNHDA and CDR2 is SQIVND (reference sequence). Trimming removed 6 bases from V and 2 bases from J; junction bases left unmatched: 3. The CDR3 has 15 residues. The CDR3 DNA reads TGTGCCAGTAGCCGACTAGCGGGAGTCACAGATACGCAGTATTTT. Its translation is CASSRLAGVTDTQYF.

The chain couples TRBV21-1 to TRBJ2-1; the table calls TRBD1, which could not be checked here. TRBV21-1 is labeled a pseudogene. This CDR3 region has 17 residues. The CDR3 DNA is TGTGCCAGCAACATTTTTTGGAGGACAGGGGGCATGAATGAGCAGTTCTTC. Translation: CASNIFWRTGGMNEQFF.

Details on this clone: The junction shows a germline mismatch at one end, possibly a read error. The chain couples TRBV7-7 to TRBJ2-1, with D maybe TRBD2 (6 bases). Germline V gene data show CDR1 as SSHAT and CDR2 as FNYEAQ (reference sequence). The CDR3 runs to 18 residues. The CDR3 protein is CASSLSPGGTFSYNEQFF. The CDR3 nucleotides are TGTGCTAGCAGCTTATCACCTGGCGGGACCTTCTCCTACAATGAGCAGTTCTTC. Together with reference TRBV7-7 and TRBJ2-1, the CDR3 gives the full variable domain: GAGVSQSPRYKVTKRGQDVTLRCDPISSHATLYWYQQALGQGPEFLTYFNYEAQPDKSGLPSDRFSAERPEGSISTLTIQRTEQRDSAMYRCASSLSPGGTFSYNEQFFGPGTRLTVL.

V is TRBV30 and J is TRBJ1-1, with D unclear. This CDR3 contains 12 residues. CDR1 and CDR2 (germline): GTSNPN, SVGIG (reference sequence). Trimming removed 4 bases at V and 6 bases at J, with 12 bases between. The CDR3 loop reads CAWTMGRAEAFF. The CDR3 DNA reads TGTGCCTGGACGATGGGGAGGGCTGAAGCTTTCTTT.

This chain links TRBV27 with TRBJ2-7; TRBD2 might be the D (5 bases). V dropped 5 bases and J dropped 5 bases, with 10 bases sitting between them. Germline CDR1 reads MNHEY; CDR2 reads SMNVEV (reference sequence). The CDR3 covers 12 residues. The CDR3 DNA is TGTGCCAGCAGTCCCGGGATGGACGAGCAGTACTTC. Translation: CASSPGMDEQYF.

The V gene is TRBV28, the J gene TRBJ2-7, with 10 positions matching TRBD2. V lost 4 bases, J lost 3 bases, and 18 bases stayed unmatched. Germline CDR1 is MDHEN and CDR2 is SYDVKM. The length of the CDR3 is 19 residues. CDR3 nucleotide sequence: TGTGCCAGCAGTTCACTAAAAGATCGACTAGCGGGTACGAGCTACGAGCAGTACTTC. It translates to CASSSLKDRLAGTSYEQYF.

This sequence joins TRBV4-2 and TRBJ2-7, with TRBD2 matching over 16 bases. V lost 7 bases to trimming and J lost 3 bases; unmatched junction nucleotides: 6. Germline V gene data show CDR1 as LGHNA and CDR2 as YNFKEQ. The CDR3 loop spans 16 amino acids. The CDR3 loop reads CASNPGTSGRVYEQYF. DNA for the CDR3: TGTGCCAGCAACCCAGGGACTAGCGGGAGGGTCTACGAGCAGTACTTC.

This chain connects TRBV18 to TRBJ2-2; tentatively, D is TRBD1 (5 bases). The germline gives CDR1 KGHSH, CDR2 LQKENI. The CDR3 is 15 residues long. V lost 3 bases to trimming and J lost 2 bases, with 10 bases between them. CDR3 region: CASSPLGVNTGELFF. The CDR3, as DNA: TGTGCCAGCTCACCCCTAGGGGTCAACACCGGGGAGCTGTTTTTT. Full variable domain (rest looked up from reference TRBV18 and TRBJ2-2): NAGVMQNPRHLVRRRGQEARLRCSPMKGHSHVYWYRQLPEEGLKFMVYLQKENIIDESGMPKERFSAEFPKEGPSILRIQQVVRGDSAAYFCASSPLGVNTGELFFGEGSRLTVL.

This sequence joins TRBV14 and TRBJ2-7, with TRBD1 matching over 7 bases. Trimming cost V 3 bases and J 2 bases; bases outside gene matches: 7. The length of the CDR3 is 15 residues. Germline lookup yields CDR1 SGHDN and CDR2 FVKESK. As DNA, the CDR3 is TGTGCCAGCAGCCAGTCCCAGGGGGTGACCTACGAGCAGTACTTC. Amino acid sequence: CASSQSQGVTYEQYF.

As DNA, the CDR3 is TGTGCCAGCAGCTTGGGGACTACAGCGCTGGAGACCCAGTACTTC. Protein sequence: CASSLGTTALETQYF. The chain couples TRBV5-6 to TRBJ2-5, with D perhaps matching TRBD2 (6 bases). CDR3 length: 15 amino acids. Trimming pared 0 bases from V and 5 bases from J, leaving 14 bases between. Germline CDR1 is SGHDT and CDR2 is YYEEEE.

The chain carries TRBV20-1 and TRBJ1-1, with 7 nucleotides matching TRBD1. This CDR3 has 15 residues. Germline CDR1 reads DFQATT; CDR2 reads SNEGSKA (reference sequence). Trimming took 3 bases from V and 0 from J; bases not matched to a gene: 7. This chain's CDR3 is CSASWDRRMNTEAFF. DNA for the CDR3: TGCAGTGCTAGTTGGGACAGACGAATGAACACTGAAGCTTTCTTT.

V usage is TRBV5-6 and J usage is TRBJ2-7, with a possible D match to TRBD2 (5 bases). Germline CDR1 reads SGHDT; CDR2 reads YYEEEE. Deletions cut 1 base from V and 6 bases from J, with 14 bases between. This CDR3 is built from 14 residues. CDR3 bases: TGTGCCAGCAGCTTGACGACGGGATCCCGCGAGCAGTACTTC. It encodes CASSLTTGSREQYF.

The rearrangement joins TRBV5-1 to TRBJ2-1; a possible D gene is TRBD2 (5 bases). Trimming removed 0 bases at V and 0 bases at J, with 10 bases between. The germline V gene has CDR1 SGHRS and CDR2 YFSETQ. The CDR3 has 16 residues. The DNA of the CDR3 is TGCGCCAGCAGCTTGGGGGGAGAAAGCTCCTACAATGAGCAGTTCTTC. It codes for CASSLGGESSYNEQFF.

This chain joins TRBV6-5 and TRBJ1-6; weak D call: TRBD1 (6 bases). With 4 bases removed from V and 5 bases from J, the gap between germline ends came to 15 bases. CDR1 is MNHEY, CDR2 SVGAGI, per germline. This CDR3 comprises 16 residues. The CDR3 DNA is TGTGCCAGCAGTTTTCGCCGGGACACTAATAATTCACCCCTCCACTTT. Amino acids: CASSFRRDTNNSPLHF.

This chain links TRBV5-6 with TRBJ1-1; TRBD1 agrees at 7 bases. Germline CDR1 and CDR2: SGHDT and YYEEEE. The CDR3 spans 13 residues. J gave up 6 bases and V 6 bases, and 8 bases lay outside the gene matches. The DNA for the CDR3 is TGTGCCAGCACATCGACAGGGCTCTCTGAAGCTTTCTTT. Translated, it gives CASTSTGLSEAFF.

V usage is TRBV19 and J usage is TRBJ2-7, with a tentative D call TRBD1 (5 bases). CDR1 is LNHDA, CDR2 SQIVND, per germline (reference sequence). This CDR3 comprises 14 residues. With 7 bases removed from V and 3 bases from J, the gap between germline ends came to 16 bases. The CDR3 spells CASTPAGWNYEQYF. The CDR3 DNA sequence: TGTGCCAGTACTCCCGCAGGGTGGAACTACGAGCAGTACTTC.

This clone was counted only a few times. V is TRBV4-1 and J is TRBJ2-5; D remains ambiguous. V lost 0 bases and J 0 bases, leaving 5 bases between the germline ends. The germline gives CDR1 MGHRA, CDR2 YSYEKL. This CDR3 has 14 residues. CDR3: CASSQERNQETQYF. Written as DNA, the CDR3 is TGCGCCAGCAGCCAAGAGCGGAACCAAGAGACCCAGTACTTC.

The chain has TRBV5-1 and TRBJ2-3, with D possibly matching TRBD1 (5 bases). This CDR3 is 15 amino acids long. The ends were cut back, 0 bases at V and 0 bases at J, with 8 bases in the middle. Germline CDR1 SGHRS, CDR2 YFSETQ. The CDR3 sequence: CASSLGQTSTDTQYF. CDR3 sequence (DNA): TGCGCCAGCAGCTTGGGACAGACCAGCACAGATACGCAGTATTTT.

The gene calls are TRBV9 and TRBJ2-3; D is uncertain. V was clipped by 3 bases and J by 2 bases, with 7 bases between them. The CDR3 spans 13 residues. Germline loops: CDR1 SGDLS, CDR2 YYNGEE. CDR3 DNA: TGTGCCAGCAGCGCCCCCTCCACAGATACGCAGTATTTT. Translation gives CASSAPSTDTQYF.

Written as DNA, the CDR3 is TGTGCCAGCAGCCCAGGGGACAGTCGGGGCTACACCTTC. This codes for CASSPGDSRGYTF. V is TRBV3-1 (or the pseudogene TRBV3-2) and J is TRBJ1-2; TRBD1 agrees at 7 bases. V shed 4 bases, J shed 8 bases, and the junction held 7 bases outside the gene matches. The CDR3 has 13 amino acids. The germline V gene encodes CDR1 LGHDT and CDR2 YNNKEL (reference sequence).

V is TRBV6-2 or TRBV6-3 and J is TRBJ2-7; TRBD2 aligns across 9 bases. The CDR3 runs 17 residues. CDR1 and CDR2 (germline): MNHEY, SVGEGT. After removal of 2 bases from V and 5 bases from J, the junction contained 13 bases not matched to a gene. The DNA for the CDR3 is TGTGCCAGCAGTTACGAATCTAGCGGGACCCTAGCCCACGAGCAGTACTTC. Translating gives CASSYESSGTLAHEQYF.

The chain combines TRBV15 with TRBJ2-7, with 8 bases matching TRBD1. CDR3 length: 15 residues. V trimming: 3 bases; J trimming: 1 base; junction bases outside the gene matches: 5. CDR1 and CDR2 (germline): LNHNV, YYDKDF (reference sequence). For the CDR3, the DNA is TGTGCCACCAGCAGTAGGGGACAGGTTTCCTACGAGCAGTACTTC. Translation gives CATSSRGQVSYEQYF.

The genes are TRBV13 and TRBJ2-1, with D possibly matching TRBD2 (5 bases). Trimming removed 5 bases from V and 0 bases from J, with 11 bases in between. The CDR3 loop spans 15 amino acids. Germline V gene sequence: CDR1 PRHDT, CDR2 FYEKMQ (reference sequence). DNA of the CDR3: TGTGCCAGCAGCGCGCTAGGGAGCTCCTACAATGAGCAGTTCTTC. The encoded protein is CASSALGSSYNEQFF.

In DNA form, the CDR3 reads TGTGCCAGTAATCATCTAGGGGGACAGGGCTACAATGAGCAGTTCTTC. This translates into CASNHLGGQGYNEQFF. This chain links TRBV19 with TRBJ2-1, with 9 bases aligning to TRBD1. The trim removed 7 bases at V and 3 bases at J, leaving 10 bases unmatched. The CDR3 is made up of 16 amino acids. The germline gives CDR1 LNHDA, CDR2 SQIVND (reference sequence).

The V and J genes are TRBV6-5 and TRBJ2-1; 7 bases align to TRBD2. Germline CDR1 reads MNHEY; CDR2 reads SVGAGI. The CDR3 runs to 12 residues. The V gene end was trimmed by 4 bases and the J gene end by 6 bases; junction bases not matched to a gene: 0. For the CDR3, the DNA is TGTGCCAGCAGTTGGGGGGGCAATGAGCAGTTCTTC. Amino acid sequence: CASSWGGNEQFF.

This sequence joins TRBV2 and TRBJ2-7; 9 bases are shared with TRBD1. V gave up 6 bases and J gave up 3 bases; unmatched junction bases: 9. The germline V gene has CDR1 SNHLY and CDR2 FYNNEI. The CDR3 is 15 amino acids. In DNA form, the CDR3 reads TGTGCCAGCAGACCTATCGGGACAGGGAGCTACGAGCAGTACTTC. Amino acids: CASRPIGTGSYEQYF.

The V call is TRBV29-1, the J call TRBJ1-5; D ambiguous. This CDR3 spans 13 amino acids. Germline V gene data show CDR1 as SQVTM and CDR2 as ANQGSEA. The ends were cut back, 0 bases at V and 6 bases at J, with 9 bases in the middle. The CDR3 loop is CSVEDQVGQPQHF. DNA of the CDR3: TGCAGCGTTGAAGATCAGGTGGGTCAGCCCCAGCATTTT.

This clone was detected only a few times. The J gene is TRBJ2-2, the V gene TRBV7-6; D perhaps matches TRBD2 (6 bases). Germline assignment: CDR1 SGHVS and CDR2 FNYEAQ. V shed 5 bases and J shed 1 base, with 17 bases lying between them. This CDR3 is built from 17 residues. The chain's CDR3 is CASSPRGSSGNTGELFF. CDR3 in DNA: TGTGCCAGCAGCCCCCGCGGTAGTAGCGGGAACACCGGGGAGCTGTTTTTT.